The rows below give T cell receptor beta chains drawn from one sample of a study of prognosis after radiotherapy for stage I lung cancer. A single record per CDR3 protein comes from TCRdb applying MiXCR to the multiplex PCR reads. The sample shows about 30,000 distinct CDR3 sequences, about a third of them seen only once. The sequenced sample was PBMCs, obtained before or after stereotactic body radiation therapy (not recorded which). Receptors originate from a donor over 45 with non-small cell lung cancer. The CDR3 runs from the conserved cysteine through the conserved F or W. The D gene is left open where the match is weak. Some rows mark clone size as missing; the rest say once, few, many or name a class of expanded clone.

CDR3aa	CDR3nt	d_gene	abundance	j_gene	v_gene
CASSQDNLMGSEQYF	TGCGCCAGCAGCCAAGACAACCTTATGGGATCGGAGCAGTACTTC	NA	many	TRBJ2-7	TRBV4-1
CASSLGLSGRAYQETQYF	TGTGCCAGCAGCTTAGGTCTAAGCGGGAGGGCGTACCAAGAGACCCAGTACTTC	TRBD2	many	TRBJ2-5	TRBV13
CASSFIGGRGEQYF	TGTGCCAGCAGCTTTATAGGGGGCCGTGGGGAGCAGTACTTC	TRBD1	many	TRBJ2-7	TRBV5-4
CASSYAVANEQFF	TGTGCCAGCAGTTACGCGGTGGCCAATGAGCAGTTCTTC	NA	many	TRBJ2-1	TRBV6-5
CASSQDLGGQYTEAFF	TGTGCCAGCAGCCAAGATTTAGGGGGACAGTACACTGAAGCTTTCTTT	TRBD1	many	TRBJ1-1	TRBV4-2
CASSLAGGGIQETQYF	TGCGCCAGCAGCTTGGCTGGCGGGGGGATCCAAGAGACCCAGTACTTC	TRBD2	many	TRBJ2-5	TRBV5-1
CASSLSYVPHEQFF	TGTGCCAGCAGTTTGAGTTATGTGCCCCATGAGCAGTTCTTC	NA	NA	TRBJ2-1	TRBV27
CASSSGQGPYEQYF	TGTGCCAGCAGTTCCGGACAGGGTCCCTACGAGCAGTACTTC	TRBD1	medium-sized	TRBJ2-7	TRBV27
CASGLTGTAYEQYF	TGTGCTAGTGGTCTGACCGGGACGGCCTACGAGCAGTACTTC	NA	many	TRBJ2-7	TRBV12-5
CAWRRDRRTDTQYF	TGTGCCTGGAGGCGGGACAGGCGCACAGATACGCAGTATTTT	TRBD1	many	TRBJ2-3	TRBV30
CASSELTSAVMNTEAFF	TGTGCCAGCAGTGAATTAACCAGTGCCGTTATGAACACTGAAGCTTTCTTT	NA	NA	TRBJ1-1	TRBV6-2/TRBV6-3
CASSLSPNNEQFF	TGTGCCAGCAGTTTAAGTCCCAACAATGAGCAGTTCTTC	NA	many	TRBJ2-1	TRBV28
CASSEGNEQFF	TGTGCCAGCAGTGAAGGCAATGAGCAGTTCTTC	NA	many	TRBJ2-1	TRBV2
CASNEGQGSYGYTF	TGTGCCAGCAACGAAGGACAGGGGTCTTATGGCTACACCTTC	TRBD1	few	TRBJ1-2	TRBV28
CASSYDNSPLHF	TGTGCCAGCAGCTATGATAATTCACCCCTCCACTTT	NA	many	TRBJ1-6	TRBV7-9
CASSLDPYEQYF	TGTGCCAGCAGCTTAGATCCCTACGAGCAGTACTTC	NA	NA	TRBJ2-7	TRBV7-9
CASSHQGLSGNQPQHF	TGTGCCAGCAGCCACCAGGGTTTATCTGGCAATCAGCCCCAGCATTTT	NA	many	TRBJ1-5	TRBV11-2
CSAREVAGAGEQFF	TGCAGTGCTAGAGAGGTAGCGGGTGCGGGTGAGCAGTTCTTC	TRBD2	many	TRBJ2-1	TRBV20-1
CASSPGQYQETQYF	TGCGCCAGCAGCCCTGGACAGTACCAAGAGACCCAGTACTTC	NA	many	TRBJ2-5	TRBV5-1